The 11 T cell receptor beta chains below all came from one sample that was sequenced in a study of control samples from healthy donors and cancer patients. Profiled with immunoSEQ multiplex PCR; TCRdb holds only in-frame clones, not every one. Among about 160,000 clones listed, 70% to 90% were seen once. The material sequenced was blood. These receptors were obtained from a man aged 30 to 39 in good health.

This clone appeared a single time. The rearrangement links TRBV25-1 to TRBJ1-4, with D tentatively TRBD1 (5 bases). CDR1 MGHDK and CDR2 SYGVNS come from the germline V gene. Trimming removed 4 bases at V and 2 bases at J, with 11 bases between. This CDR3 is 15 amino acids long. The CDR3 bases are TGTGCCAGCAGTGGGGGGGAGGTGACTAATGAAAAACTGTTTTTT. Amino acids: CASSGGEVTNEKLFF.

In DNA, the CDR3 is TGTGCCAGTAGTCTTACCGGGACAAGCGAGCAGTACTTC. Translated, it gives CASSLTGTSEQYF. The chain combines TRBV19 with TRBJ2-7, with D perhaps TRBD1 (6 bases). Germline V CDR1 and CDR2: LNHDA, SQIVND (reference sequence). Trimming removed 5 bases at V and 6 bases at J, with 14 bases between. The CDR3 sequence is 13 residues long.

The rearrangement links TRBV11-3 to TRBJ2-5, with D tentatively TRBD2 (6 bases). The CDR3 length is 15 residues. Trimming cost V 5 bases and J 1 base, with 14 bases left between them. The germline V gene has CDR1 SGHNT and CDR2 YENEEA. In DNA, the CDR3 is TGTGCCAGCAGCCAAGGGGCGGGGAGCCAAGAGACCCAGTACTTC. It codes for CASSQGAGSQETQYF. The full variable domain, completed using reference TRBV11-3 and TRBJ2-5, is EAGVVQSPRYKIIEKKQPVAFWCNPISGHNTLYWYLQNLGQGPELLIRYENEEAVDDSQLPKDRFSAERLKGVDSTLKIQPAELGDSAVYLCASSQGAGSQETQYFGPGTRLLVL.

This chain connects TRBV7-7 to TRBJ2-3; a possible D gene is TRBD1 (6 bases). Germline lookup yields CDR1 SSHAT and CDR2 FNYEAQ (reference sequence). CDR3 length equals 15 residues. Trimming took off 1 base at V and 0 bases at J, with 8 bases between the two ends. DNA of the CDR3: TGTGCCAGCAGCTTAGGCAGGGGAAGCACAGATACGCAGTATTTT. This sequence encodes CASSLGRGSTDTQYF.

The chain carries TRBV19 and TRBJ1-2; TRBD1 is a possible D gene (5 bases). Looked up from germline, CDR1 is LNHDA and CDR2 is SQIVND (reference sequence). V was clipped by 10 bases and J by 4 bases, with 19 bases between them. The CDR3 runs 14 residues. CDR3 sequence (DNA): TGTGCCACCAATAACTATCGACAGACCTATGGCTACACCTTC. Translating gives CATNNYRQTYGYTF.

The gene calls are TRBV9 and TRBJ1-6, with D perhaps matching TRBD1 (6 bases). Germline CDR1 is SGDLS and CDR2 is YYNGEE. Trimming took 3 bases from V and 1 from J, leaving 17 bases between them. There are 18 residues in the CDR3. DNA for the CDR3: TGTGCCAGCAGCGCAGGGGCAGGGCATTTATCCTATAATTCACCCCTCCACTTT. It encodes CASSAGAGHLSYNSPLHF. The full variable domain, with the rest looked up from reference TRBV9 and TRBJ1-6, is DSGVTQTPKHLITATGQRVTLRCSPRSGDLSVYWYQQSLDQGLQFLIQYYNGEERAKGNILERFSAQQFPDLHSELNLSSLELGDSALYFCASSAGAGHLSYNSPLHFGNGTRLTVT.

Here the CDR3 reads CASSQDRTGGGGYTF. The CDR3 nucleotides read TGCGCCAGCAGCCAAGATCGAACAGGGGGAGGTGGCTACACCTTC. The V gene is TRBV4-1, the J gene TRBJ1-2; TRBD1 aligns across 8 bases. CDR3 length equals 15 residues. J was trimmed by 7 bases and V by 0 bases; bases with no gene match: 7. Germline loops: CDR1 MGHRA, CDR2 YSYEKL.

The rearrangement joins TRBV4-1 to TRBJ1-2; D unresolved. The V and J ends lost 1 base and 10 bases respectively, with 16 bases between them. The CDR3 sequence is 14 residues long. The germline gives CDR1 MGHRA, CDR2 YSYEKL. CDR3 protein: CASSQGGGFLDYTF. As DNA, the CDR3 is TGCGCCAGCAGCCAAGGAGGAGGGTTCCTCGACTACACCTTC.

V gene TRBV5-6 combines with J gene TRBJ2-1; no reliable D call. The CDR3 is made up of 12 amino acids. Trimming removed 0 bases from V and 9 bases from J, with 7 bases in between. In germline, CDR1 is SGHDT, CDR2 YYEEEE. CDR3 protein: CASSLAVREQFF. CDR3 nucleotides: TGTGCCAGCAGCTTGGCCGTGCGTGAGCAGTTCTTC.

The J gene is TRBJ1-3, the V gene TRBV7-2; D unresolved. From germline, CDR1 is SGHTA and CDR2 FQGNSA. Trimming left V 5 bases short and J 7 bases short, with 15 bases between. This CDR3 is 14 amino acids long. The CDR3 bases are TGTGCCAGCAGCCCTGACCCCACTCCGAACACCATATATTTT. Its translation: CASSPDPTPNTIYF.

The CDR3 bases are TGTGCCAGCGCCAGAAGCCAGGGGGGTGGTATGAACACTGAAGCTTTCTTT. It is translated as CASARSQGGGMNTEAFF. This chain links TRBV7-9 with TRBJ1-1, with 7 bases that match TRBD1. CDR1 is SEHNR, CDR2 FQNEAQ, per germline (reference sequence). CDR3 length: 17 residues. The V gene end was trimmed by 8 bases and the J gene end by 0 bases; junction bases not matched to a gene: 15.